This T cell receptor (beta chain) appears in the sequencing data of a study of cytomegalovirus exposure and HLA in healthy donors. Overall study results and limits: The study put 150 to 200 TCR beta chains on its list as cytomegalovirus-associated.

With 60 Vbeta and 13 Jbeta primers, the PCR was carried out. Profiled with immunoSEQ multiplex PCR; TCRdb holds only in-frame clones, not every one. The profile shows more than 200,000 clones, 82% of them singletons. The V gene's germline CDR1 is LGHNA and CDR2 YNFKEQ. V dropped 1 base and J dropped 7 bases, with 14 bases sitting between them. The length of the CDR3 is 15 residues. This clone was picked up a small number of times. Its antigen is not known. Input material: PBMCs. This sequence originates from a man aged 40-49 years in good health and CMV-seropositive. The J gene is TRBJ2-1, the V gene TRBV4-2, with D perhaps TRBD2 (7 bases). CDR3 region: CASSQGEGTHNEQFF. CDR3 DNA sequence: TGTGCCAGCAGCCAAGGGGAGGGGACACATAATGAGCAGTTCTTC.